Detailed here is one TCR beta chain. V shed 5 bases and J 1 base; nucleotides not matched to a gene: 8. The CDR3 spans 17 residues. Germline V lookup: CDR1 MNHEY, CDR2 SVGEGT. This sample is drawn from a study of blood T cell repertoires in COVID-19. As for the study in general: There were acute and convalescent COVID-19 samples, and they came from the United States, Italy and Spain.

Profiled with immunoSEQ multiplex PCR; TCRdb holds only in-frame clones, not every one. The sample has hundreds of thousands of clones; around nine tenths are singletons. Sequenced input: peripheral blood. This receptor was taken from a woman aged 70-85 years with COVID-19, enrolled during active disease. The genes are TRBV6-2 or TRBV6-3 and TRBJ2-7; 13 bases agree with TRBD2. As DNA, the CDR3 is TGTGCCAGCAGTCTCTTTGGACTAGCGGGAGCTTCCTACGAGCAGTACTTC. Translating gives CASSLFGLAGASYEQYF.